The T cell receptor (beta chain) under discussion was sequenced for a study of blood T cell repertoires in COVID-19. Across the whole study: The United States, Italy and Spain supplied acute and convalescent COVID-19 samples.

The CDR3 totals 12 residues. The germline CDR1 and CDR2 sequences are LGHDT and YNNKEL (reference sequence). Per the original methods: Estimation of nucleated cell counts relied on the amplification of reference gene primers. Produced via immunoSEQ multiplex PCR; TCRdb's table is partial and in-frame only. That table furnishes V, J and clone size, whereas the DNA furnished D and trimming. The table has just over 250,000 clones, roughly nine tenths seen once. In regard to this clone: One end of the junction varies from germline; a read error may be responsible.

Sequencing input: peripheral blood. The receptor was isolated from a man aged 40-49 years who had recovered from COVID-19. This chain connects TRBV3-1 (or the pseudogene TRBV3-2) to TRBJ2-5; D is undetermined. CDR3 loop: CASSQSLRLRHF. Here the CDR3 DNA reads TGTGCCAGCAGCCAGTCCCTCAGACTTCGACACTTC.